The rows below give T cell receptor beta chains drawn from one sample of a study of cytomegalovirus exposure and HLA in healthy donors. Profiling relied on immunoSEQ multiplex PCR, and the TCRdb table lists in-frame clones only, not all of them. This sample yields around 150,000 clones, of which roughly 91% are seen a single time; about 2.7% belongs to the top ten. Sequenced sample: PBMCs. The origin of the receptors is a man aged 18 to 29 in good health and CMV-seronegative. Each CDR3 is given with its conserved first and last residue. Fields, in order: clone size, D gene, J gene, CDR3 length, V gene, CDR3 DNA, CDR3 protein. D genes are given only for firm matches. For some rows the clone size is stated as once, few or many, or as a class when expanded; others skip it.

>.|.|TRBJ1-6|16|TRBV6-5
TGTGCCAGCAGTTACGATGGGAGCTCCTATAATTCACCCCTCCACTTT
CASSYDGSSYNSPLHF
>.|TRBD1|TRBJ1-2|14|TRBV5-4
TGTGCCAGCAGGCCCGGGACAGGAAACTATGGCTACACCTTC
CASRPGTGNYGYTF
>.|TRBD1|TRBJ1-2|15|TRBV13
TGTGCCAGCAGCAAAGGGACAGGTCTAGGTCCTGGCTACACCTTC
CASSKGTGLGPGYTF
>.|.|TRBJ1-4|18|TRBV4-3
TGCGCCAGCAGCCCCGAGTGGGGCACGCGAGCAACTAATGAAAAACTGTTTTTT
CASSPEWGTRATNEKLFF
>.|TRBD2|TRBJ2-1|11|TRBV6-5
TGTGCCAGCAGTTATTCGGGGGGGGAGTTCTTC
CASSYSGGEFF
>.|TRBD1|TRBJ1-5|14|TRBV6-5
TGTGCCAGCAGGAAGCAGGGGGCGGGTCAGCCCCAGCATTTT
CASRKQGAGQPQHF
>once|.|TRBJ2-3|15|TRBV4-1
TGCGCCAGCAGCCACGAAATAGGAGGCACAGATACGCAGTATTTT
CASSHEIGGTDTQYF
>.|.|TRBJ1-1|16|TRBV6-1
TGTGCCAGCAGTGAAATTGGCGGGGCCCCGAACACTGAAGCTTTCTTT
CASSEIGGAPNTEAFF
>.|.|TRBJ2-7|13|TRBV28
TGTGCCAGCAGTTTCTGGGGAGACTACGAGCAGTACTTC
CASSFWGDYEQYF
>.|TRBD1|TRBJ1-1|13|TRBV2
TGTGCCAGACCCCCGGGACAGGACACTGAAGCTTTCTTT
CARPPGQDTEAFF
>.|.|TRBJ1-4|16|TRBV4-2
TGTGCCAGCAGCCAAGAGATAATGGGAGGGAATGAAAAACTGTTTTTT
CASSQEIMGGNEKLFF
>.|.|TRBJ2-1|16|TRBV5-6
TGTGCCAGCAGCTCGCTCCAGGGCCAGACCTACAATGAGCAGTTCTTC
CASSSLQGQTYNEQFF
>once|TRBD1|TRBJ2-7|15|TRBV28
TGTGCCAGCAGGTCGGGGACAGGTTCGTCCTACGAGCAGTACTTC
CASRSGTGSSYEQYF
>once|.|TRBJ1-4|18|TRBV19
TGTGCCAGTAGTATTGAGGTCGGGGGGCTGTCAACTAATGAAAAACTGTTTTTT
CASSIEVGGLSTNEKLFF
>.|TRBD2|TRBJ2-5|15|TRBV7-9
TGTGCCAGCAGTCCGACTAGCGGGACCCAAGAGACCCAGTACTTC
CASSPTSGTQETQYF
>.|.|TRBJ1-4|14|TRBV5-6
TGTGCCAGCAGCTTGGGGCAGACTAATGAAAAACTGTTTTTT
CASSLGQTNEKLFF
>.|.|TRBJ2-3|19|TRBV15
TGTGCCACCAGCGTCCCAGGCCGGCCGACCGAGCGGAGCACAGATACGCAGTATTTT
CATSVPGRPTERSTDTQYF
>.|TRBD1|TRBJ1-5|14|TRBV18
TGTGCCAGCTCAGATGACAGGGGCGGTCAGCCCCAGCATTTT
CASSDDRGGQPQHF
>.|.|TRBJ2-3|15|TRBV4-3
TGCGCCAGCAGCCAAGGGACAGCCAGCACAGATACGCAGTATTTT
CASSQGTASTDTQYF
>.|TRBD1|TRBJ2-7|13|TRBV29-1
TGCAGCGTTTTATCGGGACAGGGGTACGAGCAGTACTTC
CSVLSGQGYEQYF
>once|.|TRBJ1-2|13|TRBV7-9
TGTGCCAGCAGCTTACCCAGGACAGATGGCTACACCTTC
CASSLPRTDGYTF
>.|TRBD1|TRBJ1-2|13|TRBV5-1
TGCGCCAGCAGCTGGGGGACAGGGAATGGCTACACCTTC
CASSWGTGNGYTF
>.|.|TRBJ1-2|15|TRBV4-2
TGTGCCAGCAGCCAAGATCGATGGACTAGGGGTGGCTACACCTTC
CASSQDRWTRGGYTF
>.|.|TRBJ1-5|15|TRBV4-1
TGCGCCAGCAGTCAAGCGGCAGGCAGCAATCAGCCCCAGCATTTT
CASSQAAGSNQPQHF
>once|TRBD2|TRBJ2-1|17|TRBV7-2
TGTGCCAGCAGCTTAGCGGGACTAGCGGGGGGGCAGAATGAGCAGTTCTTC
CASSLAGLAGGQNEQFF
>once|TRBD1|TRBJ2-2|16|TRBV6-6
TGTGCCAGCAGACCCGGACAGGGGGGGGGCACCGGGGAGCTGTTTTTT
CASRPGQGGGTGELFF
>.|.|TRBJ1-1|15|TRBV7-9
TGTGCCAGCAGCCCCACCGGGGGAGGGAACACTGAAGCTTTCTTT
CASSPTGGGNTEAFF
>.|TRBD2|TRBJ2-7|15|TRBV7-9
TGTGCCAGCAGCTCAGGACTAGCGGGAAGCTACGAGCAGTACTTC
CASSSGLAGSYEQYF
>.|.|TRBJ1-5|15|TRBV27
TGTGCCAGCAGTGCCCACAGGGTTAGCAATCAGCCCCAGCATTTT
CASSAHRVSNQPQHF
>.|TRBD2|TRBJ2-3|12|TRBV19
TGTGCCACCGAGACTAGCAGAGATACGCAGTATTTT
CATETSRDTQYF
>.|TRBD1|TRBJ2-1|20|TRBV4-1
TGCGCCAGCAGCCAAGATTCCCGGGACAGGGGAGAGAAGACCTACAATGAGCAGTTCTTC
CASSQDSRDRGEKTYNEQFF
>.|TRBD1|TRBJ1-1|16|TRBV25-1
TGTGCCAGTACCGGGAGGGGGCCAAGAGGGAACACTGAAGCTTTCTTT
CASTGRGPRGNTEAFF
>.|TRBD2|TRBJ2-3|13|TRBV4-1
TGCGCCAGCAGCCCTCAAATGACTAGCGCGCAGTATTTT
CASSPQMTSAQYF
>.|.|TRBJ2-3|14|TRBV5-1
TGCGCCAGCAGCTTGGTCCCCTTCACAGATACGCAGTATTTT
CASSLVPFTDTQYF
>.|.|TRBJ1-5|15|TRBV15
TGTGCCACCGCACAAATTCAGGGCCTATATCAGCCCCAGCATTTT
CATAQIQGLYQPQHF
>.|.|TRBJ2-7|14|TRBV5-1
TGCGCCAGCAGTCCGGAGAGGGATTACTACGAGCAGTACTTC
CASSPERDYYEQYF
>.|TRBD1|TRBJ1-4|15|TRBV15
TGTGCCACCAGCAGAAGGACAGGGACGGAGGAAAAACTGTTTTTT
CATSRRTGTEEKLFF
>.|TRBD2|TRBJ2-7|14|TRBV5-6
TGTGCCAGCAGCTTCGCTAGCGGGAGAGGAGAGCAGTACTTC
CASSFASGRGEQYF
>.|.|TRBJ2-7|13|TRBV10-1
TGCGCCAGCAGTGAGTCGGGCAGGGACGAGCAGTACTTC
CASSESGRDEQYF
>few|TRBD1|TRBJ1-6|14|TRBV5-8
TGTGCCAGCAGCCCGGGACAGGGGGCGGAGGCCCTCCACTTT
CASSPGQGAEALHF
>.|.|TRBJ1-3|16|TRBV7-9
TGTGCCAGCAGCTCGAACACCGGGTCCAGGACTTACACCATATATTTT
CASSSNTGSRTYTIYF
>.|TRBD1|TRBJ2-7|16|TRBV4-2
TGTGCCAGCAGCCAAGAGGTTGGGACAGGGGGTTACGAGCAGTACTTC
CASSQEVGTGGYEQYF
>.|TRBD1|TRBJ1-1|14|TRBV11-2
TGTGCCAGCAGCTGGACAGGGGACGGTACTGAAGCTTTCTTT
CASSWTGDGTEAFF
>.|.|TRBJ1-2|16|TRBV18
TGTGCCAGCTCACCACCTGGTACGGGGTTAGCGGTTGGCTACACCTTC
CASSPPGTGLAVGYTF
>.|.|TRBJ1-5|16|TRBV23-1
TGCGCCAGCAGTCAATCCCCCGTACAGGGCGGTCAGCCCCAGCATTTT
CASSQSPVQGGQPQHF
>.|TRBD1|TRBJ1-1|14|TRBV28
TGTGCCAGCAGTCCGTTACAGGGGCCCACGGTAGCTTTCTTT
CASSPLQGPTVAFF
>once|.|TRBJ2-3|14|TRBV5-6
TGTGCCAGCAGCTTGGCACAGGGTCTAGATACGCAGTATTTT
CASSLAQGLDTQYF
>.|TRBD1|TRBJ2-7|15|TRBV27
TGTGCCAGCAGTTTGGGGCAGGGGGCTTCCTACGAGCAGTACTTC
CASSLGQGASYEQYF
>.|.|TRBJ1-5|14|TRBV5-5
TGTGCCAGCAGTTTCATGGCGGGCAATCAGCCCCAGCATTTT
CASSFMAGNQPQHF
>.|TRBD1|TRBJ2-2|15|TRBV10-2
TGCGCCAGCAGTGAGGGGACAGGGGGCTTCGGGGAGCTGTTTTTT
CASSEGTGGFGELFF
>few|.|TRBJ1-1|13|TRBV4-2
TGTGCCAGCAGCCAAGGGGACACCGCCTCAGCTTTCTTT
CASSQGDTASAFF
>.|TRBD2|TRBJ2-1|15|TRBV9
TGTGCCAGCAGCGTAACTAGCGGATTAGGAAATGAGCAGTTCTTC
CASSVTSGLGNEQFF
>.|TRBD1|TRBJ1-1|13|TRBV6-1
TGTGCCACCTCCGGGACAGGGGGCCCTGAAGCTTTCTTT
CATSGTGGPEAFF
>.|TRBD2|TRBJ2-7|14|TRBV7-8
TGTGCCAGCAGCTCGACAGCGGGGGTGTACGAGCAGTACTTC
CASSSTAGVYEQYF
>.|TRBD1|TRBJ1-2|13|TRBV27
TGTGCCAGCAGTTTACCGGGACAGTTCTATCTCCACTTC
CASSLPGQFYLHF